A selection of T cell receptor beta chains follows, all from one sample in a study of blood T cell repertoires in COVID-19. TCRdb's copy holds only in-frame clones and misses some; the assay was immunoSEQ multiplex PCR. The data hold about 260,000 clones, with around 86% observed a single time. The material sequenced was peripheral blood. The receptors were gathered from a woman aged 60-75 years with COVID-19, enrolled during active disease. The CDR3 runs from the conserved cysteine through the conserved F or W. D genes are given only for firm matches. The size of a clone is reported for some rows only, either as once, few or many, or as a class for expanded clones.

DNA,CDR3,D,J,size,length,V
TGTGCCAGTGGTTTGGTAGTAGGACTAGCGGTTCCATCGGAGCAGTTCTTC,CASGLVVGLAVPSEQFF,TRBD2,TRBJ2-1,.,17,TRBV12-5
TGTGCCAGCAGGGGGACACTTAATGAAAAACTGTTTTTT,CASRGTLNEKLFF,.,TRBJ1-4,.,13,TRBV12-3/TRBV12-4
TGTGCCAGTAGTATCCCTAAGCGGCCCCAGCATTTT,CASSIPKRPQHF,.,TRBJ1-5,.,12,TRBV19
TGTGCCAGCAGTTTTCGACAGGTCTCGTCCATATATTTT,CASSFRQVSSIYF,.,TRBJ1-3,.,13,TRBV28
TGTGCCACCAGTAGGTCAGGGAAAACTGAAGCTTTCTTT,CATSRSGKTEAFF,.,TRBJ1-1,.,13,TRBV24-1
TGTGCCAGCAGCTTTCCACTCTACAATGAGCAGTTCTTC,CASSFPLYNEQFF,.,TRBJ2-1,.,13,TRBV7-2
TGTGCCAGCAGCTCGCAGACAGGGGGAAGTTCACCCCTCCACTTT,CASSSQTGGSSPLHF,TRBD1,TRBJ1-6,few,15,TRBV7-9
TGTGCCAGCAGTCCGTCCCCGGGACAGGGGAATGAAAAACTGTTTTTT,CASSPSPGQGNEKLFF,TRBD1,TRBJ1-4,once,16,TRBV27
TGTGCCACTGCCAATAGCGGAAGCACAGATACGCAGTATTTT,CATANSGSTDTQYF,.,TRBJ2-3,once,14,TRBV19
TGTGCCAGCAGCGCAGGATACAGGGAGTTGAGGGGCTACACCTTC,CASSAGYRELRGYTF,.,TRBJ1-2,few,15,TRBV9
TGTGCCAGCAGTACTAGCGGGCCACAAGAGACCCAGTACTTC,CASSTSGPQETQYF,TRBD2,TRBJ2-5,.,14,TRBV28
TGTGCCAGCTCTAGCGGGATCGCAGATACGCAGTATTTT,CASSSGIADTQYF,TRBD2,TRBJ2-3,.,13,TRBV25-1
TGTGCCAGCAGCCTCCGGTATAGTGGTTACACTGAAGCTTTCTTT,CASSLRYSGYTEAFF,.,TRBJ1-1,.,15,TRBV14
TGTGCCAGTAGTATTGGACAATCAAACTATGGCTACACCTTC,CASSIGQSNYGYTF,.,TRBJ1-2,.,14,TRBV19
TGTGCCAGCAGCTGGGGGTGGAACCAGGGGAATGAGCAGTTCTTC,CASSWGWNQGNEQFF,.,TRBJ2-1,.,15,TRBV5-6
TGCGCCAGCAGCCGGGACAGCACCGGGGAGCTGTTTTTT,CASSRDSTGELFF,TRBD1,TRBJ2-2,.,13,TRBV5-1
TGTGCCAGCAGTTTGAAGGGGGCGAGGAACACTGAAGCTTTCTTT,CASSLKGARNTEAFF,TRBD1,TRBJ1-1,.,15,TRBV28
TGTGCCAGCAGTCGGGAGGGTGAGCAGTTCTTC,CASSREGEQFF,TRBD2,TRBJ2-1,.,11,TRBV6-5
TGTGCCAGCAGTTTTGCGGGGAGGGAGGTGGGGATCTATGGCTACACCTTC,CASSFAGREVGIYGYTF,.,TRBJ1-2,.,17,TRBV28
TGCAGCGTTGAAGCCCCGGGACAGATCTATGGCTACACCTTC,CSVEAPGQIYGYTF,TRBD1,TRBJ1-2,.,14,TRBV29-1
TGTGCCAGCAGCTTCCGGACAGGGGGGAACTATGGCTACACCTTC,CASSFRTGGNYGYTF,TRBD1,TRBJ1-2,.,15,TRBV7-2
TGTGCCAGTAGTATTTGGGGGGTTGAGCAGCCCCAGCATTTT,CASSIWGVEQPQHF,.,TRBJ1-5,.,14,TRBV19